The 3 T cell receptor beta chains below come from one sample, sequenced in a study of T cell responses to AZD1222 COVID-19 vaccine. Method: immunoSEQ multiplex PCR; TCRdb's copy keeps in-frame clones and lacks some. The repertoire consists of around 62,000 clones, with around nine tenths occurring once and the leading ten covering roughly 5%. The input for sequencing was peripheral blood, taken on day 0 of AZD1222 vaccination. The receptors come from an adult in good health.

The chain carries TRBV19 and TRBJ2-1, with 15 bases fitting TRBD2. CDR1 LNHDA and CDR2 SQIVND come from the germline V gene (reference sequence). The CDR3 contains 20 residues. Unmatched junction bases numbered 11, after V lost 3 bases and J lost 2 bases. In DNA form, the CDR3 reads TGTGCCAGTAGTATGGGACTAGCGGGGGGAACACCTAGTCCCTACAATGAGCAGTTCTTC. Protein: CASSMGLAGGTPSPYNEQFF.

This sequence joins TRBV19 and TRBJ1-1, with 9 bases lining up with TRBD1. Germline CDR1 LNHDA, CDR2 SQIVND (reference sequence). The V and J ends lost 5 bases and 3 bases, in that order; junction bases with no gene match: 10. This CDR3 has 16 residues. The chain's CDR3 is CASSPLSTGGDTEAFF. CDR3 nucleotide sequence: TGTGCCAGTAGTCCTCTGTCGACAGGGGGAGACACTGAAGCTTTCTTT.

V gene TRBV2 combines with J gene TRBJ1-1, with TRBD1 identical over 7 bases. V was clipped by 4 bases and J by 4 bases; unmatched bases: 9. CDR1 and CDR2 (germline): SNHLY, FYNNEI. The CDR3 has 15 amino acids. CDR3 loop: CASSVNRGDRTEAFF. The CDR3 DNA reads TGTGCCAGCAGTGTTAACAGGGGTGATCGCACTGAAGCTTTCTTT.